The 27 T cell receptor beta chains reported below all come from one sample, sequenced in a study of CD8+CD57+ T cells in acquired aplastic anemia. The template for TCR beta VDJ and CDR3 sequence profiling was genomic DNA. Via MiXCR, TCRdb re-called the reads, giving one row per CDR3 protein. The repertoire holds about 210,000 distinct CDR3 sequences, with almost 35% as singletons. Sequencing used sorted CD4+, CD8+, or CD8+CD57+ T cells (not recorded which) from PBMCs. Receptors originate from a human donor in good health, serving as a control.

Remarks on this clonotype: This may arise from a read error, as a much more abundant clone is one base away. This chain links TRBV2 with TRBJ2-2, with D perhaps matching TRBD2 (6 bases). CDR3 size: 14 residues. V lost 5 bases, J lost 4 bases, and 11 bases lay in between. Germline V lookup: CDR1 SNHLY, CDR2 FYNNEI. CDR3 region: CASSLLASTGELFF. CDR3 DNA: TGTGCCAGCAGTTTACTAGCCAGCACCGGGGAGCTGTTTTTT.

This clonotype was found many times. The chain carries TRBV20-1 and TRBJ2-7; a possible D gene is TRBD2 (6 bases). Germline-derived CDR1 and CDR2 are DFQATT and SNEGSKA (reference sequence). The CDR3 extends over 15 amino acids. V dropped 3 bases and J dropped 5 bases, with 20 bases sitting between them. CDR3 residues: CSASSLPEGGDEQYF. CDR3 DNA sequence: TGCAGTGCTAGTTCTCTCCCGGAGGGAGGTGACGAGCAGTACTTC.

This clonotype appeared a few times. The chain links TRBV4-1 to TRBJ1-5, with 7 positions matching TRBD1. Germline CDR1 MGHRA, CDR2 YSYEKL. CDR3 length equals 14 residues. V shed 1 base and J 7 bases; nucleotides not matched to a gene: 4. DNA of the CDR3: TGCGCCAGCAGCCAAGTTCTACAGGGGCAGCCCCAGCATTTT. It yields the protein CASSQVLQGQPQHF.

The sample holds a few counts of this clonotype. The chain links TRBV10-3 to TRBJ1-3, with TRBD1 matching 7 bases. V gave up 6 bases and J gave up 4 bases; unmatched junction bases: 3. The germline V gene encodes CDR1 ENHRY and CDR2 SYGVKD. The CDR3 runs to 13 residues. CDR3 nucleotide sequence: TGTGCCATCAGAGGGGGCCCGGGAAACACCATATATTTT. Translating it yields CAIRGGPGNTIYF.

This clonotype was picked up many times. The genes are TRBV4-2 and TRBJ2-7; the match to TRBD1 covers 8 bases. CDR1 is LGHNA and CDR2 is YNFKEQ in the germline V gene. Unmatched junction bases numbered 3, after V lost 3 bases and J lost 2 bases. This CDR3 contains 14 residues. CDR3 sequence (DNA): TGTGCCAGCAGCCATACGACAGGGGCCTACGAGCAGTACTTC. It translates to CASSHTTGAYEQYF.

V and J are TRBV6-5 and TRBJ1-5; D may be TRBD1 (5 bases). CDR3 size: 16 residues. CDR1 is MNHEY and CDR2 is SVGAGI in the germline V gene. Between the trimmed V and J ends, which lost 2 bases and 2 bases, there was a span of 13 bases. The CDR3 loop is CASSYLQGVGNQPQHF. The CDR3 nucleotides are TGTGCCAGCAGTTACCTTCAAGGGGTTGGCAATCAGCCCCAGCATTTT.

This clonotype was seen only a few times. J is TRBJ2-7 and V is TRBV18; 9 bases agree with TRBD1. Germline V gene lookup returns CDR1 KGHSH and CDR2 LQKENI. V gave up 6 bases and J gave up 5 bases; unmatched junction bases: 5. CDR3 size: 13 residues. This chain's CDR3 is CASSRDRVNEQYF. The CDR3 bases are TGTGCCAGCTCCCGGGACAGGGTAAACGAGCAGTACTTC.

This clonotype has a count of ten or more. The chain joins TRBV29-1 to TRBJ2-1, with 10 bases aligning to TRBD2. The germline V gene encodes CDR1 SQVTM and CDR2 ANQGSEA. This CDR3 is 15 amino acids long. J lost 8 bases, V lost 1 base, and 8 bases had no gene match. Here the CDR3 DNA reads TGCAGCGTTGAAGTGGGACTAGCGAAAAGGTATGAGCAGTTCTTC. Its protein product is CSVEVGLAKRYEQFF.

Only a few counts were recorded for this clonotype. A read error may produce the germline difference seen at one junction end. J is TRBJ1-1 and V is TRBV7-3; D is perhaps TRBD1 (5 bases). The CDR3 covers 15 residues. Germline loops: CDR1 SGHTA, CDR2 FQGTGA. The CDR3 spells CASSAAGGGNTEALF. The CDR3 DNA is TGTGCCAGCAGCGCCGCCGGGGGGGGGAACACTGAAGCTCTCTTT.

This clonotype has ten or more counts. The V gene is TRBV25-1, the J gene TRBJ2-7, with 9 bases identical to TRBD1. The junction had 12 bases not matched to a gene; V was cut back by 5 bases and J by 4 bases. This CDR3 contains 16 residues. Germline assignment: CDR1 MGHDK and CDR2 SYGVNS. The CDR3 sequence: CASSQIYGQGQYEQYF. The CDR3, as DNA: TGTGCCAGCAGTCAGATCTACGGACAGGGGCAGTACGAGCAGTACTTC.

The rearrangement uses TRBV6-5 and TRBJ2-3; possibly TRBD2 for D (6 bases). The CDR3 extends over 16 amino acids. V lost 2 bases and J lost 2, with 14 bases in between. CDR1 and CDR2 (germline): MNHEY, SVGAGI. The CDR3, as DNA: TGTGCCAGCAGTTACGATCCGGGACTGATCACAGATACGCAGTATTTT. This translates into CASSYDPGLITDTQYF.

This clonotype came up once. J is TRBJ1-6 and V is TRBV10-2; 7 bases are shared with TRBD1. Trimming cost V 2 bases and J 10 bases; bases outside gene matches: 8. Germline lookup yields CDR1 WSHSY and CDR2 SAAADI. This CDR3 comprises 15 residues. Here the CDR3 reads CASSEGQGGGSPLHF. The CDR3 bases are TGCGCCAGCAGTGAGGGGCAGGGGGGTGGCTCACCCCTCCACTTT.

This clonotype occurred a few times. The gene calls are TRBV5-4 and TRBJ1-1; 9 bases map to TRBD1. The CDR3 spans 15 residues. V trimming: 4 bases; J trimming: 1 base; junction bases outside the gene matches: 5. The germline V gene has CDR1 SGHNT and CDR2 YYREEE (reference sequence). The CDR3 DNA reads TGTGCCAGCAGCAAACTACAGGGGGCGAACACTGAAGCTTTCTTT. It is translated as CASSKLQGANTEAFF.

This clonotype was counted at least ten times. The chain has TRBV12-3 or TRBV12-4 and TRBJ1-2, with TRBD1 identical over 7 bases. The CDR3 spans 13 residues. V trimming: 3 bases; J trimming: 8 bases; junction bases outside the gene matches: 6. The CDR3 bases are TGTGCCAGCAGTTTTAACAGGGGAAGCGGCTACACCTTC. As protein: CASSFNRGSGYTF.

Turning to this clonotype: A single base separates this from a much larger clone, so it may be a read error. This CDR3 is CTSSLSSSPYEQYF. The CDR3 nucleotides read TGTACCAGCAGTTTATCGTCTAGCCCCTACGAGCAGTACTTC. The chain has TRBV2 and TRBJ2-7; a possible D gene is TRBD2 (5 bases). Germline V gene data show CDR1 as SNHLY and CDR2 as FYNNEI. The CDR3 is made up of 14 amino acids.

The chain couples TRBV29-1 to TRBJ2-1, with 10 bases fitting TRBD1. The V gene end was trimmed by 7 bases and the J gene end by 6 bases; junction bases not matched to a gene: 3. This CDR3 region has 12 residues. Germline CDR1 and CDR2: SQVTM and ANQGSEA. CDR3 loop: CSAGQGGNEQFF. DNA of the CDR3: TGCAGCGCTGGACAGGGGGGCAATGAGCAGTTCTTC.

This clonotype was observed many times. The genes are TRBV12-3 or TRBV12-4 and TRBJ2-7, with 7 bases lining up with TRBD1. Trimming took 2 bases from V and 2 from J; bases not matched to a gene: 12. This CDR3 has 17 residues. The CDR3 DNA reads as TGTGCCAGCAGTTTACGCCGGGACAGTTCCTCAACCTACGAGCAGTACTTC. This codes for CASSLRRDSSSTYEQYF.

The rearrangement joins TRBV2 to TRBJ1-5; D uncertain. The CDR3 loop spans 14 amino acids. Trimming took off 3 bases at V and 11 bases at J, with 17 bases between the two ends. Germline V lookup: CDR1 SNHLY, CDR2 FYNNEI. The CDR3 DNA reads TGTGCCAGCAGTGATTCAAGGACCGCCAAGACCCAGCATTTT. It encodes CASSDSRTAKTQHF. Full variable domain (outside the CDR3, taken from reference TRBV2 and TRBJ1-5): EPEVTQTPSHQVTQMGQEVILRCVPISNHLYFYWYRQILGQKVEFLVSFYNNEISEKSEIFDDQFSVERPDGSNFTLKIRSTKLEDSAMYFCASSDSRTAKTQHFGDGTRLSIL.

This clonotype was picked up many times. The chain carries TRBV20-1 and TRBJ2-7; 7 bases are a match to TRBD1. Per the germline V gene, CDR1 is DFQATT and CDR2 is SNEGSKA (reference sequence). V trimming: 1 base; J trimming: 3 bases; junction bases outside the gene matches: 3. The CDR3 is 13 residues long. CDR3 coding DNA: TGCAGTGCTAGAGGTGACAGGGACTACGAGCAGTACTTC. Residues: CSARGDRDYEQYF.

This clonotype occurred a few times. This chain uses TRBV5-1 with TRBJ2-1; D is uncertain. CDR1 and CDR2 from the germline V gene are SGHRS and YFSETQ. The CDR3 covers 15 residues. Trimming shortened V by 4 bases and J by 3 bases, and 14 bases separated the two germline ends. The CDR3 protein is CASSIGVVSYNEQFF. The CDR3 DNA is TGCGCCAGCAGCATTGGGGTTGTCAGCTACAATGAGCAGTTCTTC.

This clonotype has at least ten counts. V gene TRBV24-1 combines with J gene TRBJ1-2; D may be TRBD1 (5 bases). Germline values: CDR1 KGHDR, CDR2 SFDVKD. The CDR3 loop spans 17 amino acids. V was trimmed by 6 bases and J by 2 bases, leaving 21 bases between them. The DNA of the CDR3 is TGTGCCACCAGTAGTGATTTTCGAGGGGACGGAAACTATGGCTACACCTTC. It is translated as CATSSDFRGDGNYGYTF.

This clonotype was detected ten times or more. The chain couples TRBV7-2 to TRBJ2-7, with D possibly called TRBD1 or TRBD2 (5 bases each). Trimming cost V 2 bases and J 4 bases, with 15 bases left between them. The CDR3 totals 15 residues. Germline CDR1 SGHTA, CDR2 FQGNSA. The CDR3 loop reads CASSLSRDHSYEQYF. DNA of the CDR3: TGTGCCAGCAGCTTAAGTAGGGACCACAGTTACGAGCAGTACTTC.

This clonotype has ten or more counts. This chain connects TRBV10-1 to TRBJ1-2, with D hard to call. There are 15 residues in the CDR3. Deletions cut 0 bases from V and 5 bases from J, with 13 bases between. Germline assignment: CDR1 WNHNN and CDR2 SYGVQD (reference sequence). CDR3 protein: CASSESGLPQYGYTF. DNA for the CDR3: TGCGCCAGCAGTGAGTCAGGCCTCCCCCAATATGGCTACACCTTC.

V and J are TRBV27 and TRBJ1-1; 10 nucleotides agree with TRBD1. Germline-derived CDR1 and CDR2 are MNHEY and SMNVEV (reference sequence). The V and J ends lost 6 bases and 1 base, in that order; junction bases with no gene match: 5. CDR3 size: 15 residues. The CDR3 loop reads CASSHRDRGNTEAFF. The CDR3 region has the DNA TGTGCCAGCAGCCACAGGGACAGGGGGAACACTGAAGCTTTCTTT.

The V and J genes are TRBV7-2 and TRBJ2-2; a weak D match, TRBD2 (5 bases). V was clipped by 1 base and J by 2 bases, with 11 bases between them. CDR1 and CDR2 (germline): SGHTA, FQGNSA. This CDR3 comprises 16 residues. This CDR3 is CASSLVIPGNTGELFF. The CDR3 DNA sequence: TGTGCCAGCAGCTTAGTAATACCGGGAAACACCGGGGAGCTGTTTTTT.

This sequence joins TRBV4-2 and TRBJ2-3, with 8 bases identical to TRBD2. This CDR3 is 17 amino acids long. Germline-derived CDR1 and CDR2 are LGHNA and YNFKEQ. V was pared by 4 bases and J by 1 base, with 10 bases of the junction left unmatched. CDR3 nucleotides: TGTGCCAGCAGCCCCTACAACCGGCGGGGGGGCACAGATACGCAGTATTTT. Protein sequence: CASSPYNRRGGTDTQYF.

Details on this clonotype: One junction end does not reproduce the germline sequence, and a read error may be involved. This chain joins TRBV12-3 or TRBV12-4 and TRBJ2-7; D may be TRBD1 (5 bases). This CDR3 is 13 amino acids long. The CDR3 is CASAPTATYEQCF. The CDR3 coding sequence is TGTGCTTCCGCCCCGACAGCTACCTACGAGCAGTGCTTC.